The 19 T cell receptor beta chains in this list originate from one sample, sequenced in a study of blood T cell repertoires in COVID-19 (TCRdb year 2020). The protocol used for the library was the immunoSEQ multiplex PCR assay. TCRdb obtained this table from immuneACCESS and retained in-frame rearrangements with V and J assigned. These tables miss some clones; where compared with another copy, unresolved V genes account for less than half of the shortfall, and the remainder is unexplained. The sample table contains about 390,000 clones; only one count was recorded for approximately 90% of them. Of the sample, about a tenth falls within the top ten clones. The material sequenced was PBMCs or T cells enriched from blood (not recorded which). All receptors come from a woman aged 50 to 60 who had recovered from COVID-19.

The CDR3 DNA follows: TGTGCCAGCTCACCAACCAGTGTTGGTGTCACCACGAACACTGAAGCTTTCTTT. Protein: CASSPTSVGVTTNTEAFF. The chain uses TRBV18 and TRBJ1-1; D is uncertain. CDR1 and CDR2 from the germline V gene are KGHSH and LQKENI. The CDR3 is 18 amino acids. Trimming removed 2 bases from V and 1 base from J, with 20 bases in between.

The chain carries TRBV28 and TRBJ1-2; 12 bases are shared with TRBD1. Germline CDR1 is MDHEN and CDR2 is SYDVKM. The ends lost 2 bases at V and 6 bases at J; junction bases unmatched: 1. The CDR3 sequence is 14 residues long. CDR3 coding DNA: TGTGCCAGCAGTTTAGGGACAGGGGGCCATGGCTACACCTTC. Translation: CASSLGTGGHGYTF.

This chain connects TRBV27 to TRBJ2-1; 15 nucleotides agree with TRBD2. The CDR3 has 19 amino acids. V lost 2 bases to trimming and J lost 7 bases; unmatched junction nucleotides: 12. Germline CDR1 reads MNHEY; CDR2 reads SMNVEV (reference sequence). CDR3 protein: CASSLPPFGTSGGKNEQFF. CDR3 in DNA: TGTGCCAGCAGTTTACCCCCCTTCGGGACTAGCGGGGGGAAAAATGAGCAGTTCTTC.

For the CDR3, the DNA is TGTGCCAGCAGCTTAGTGGGGGCCCCAGATACGCAGTATTTT. Encoded protein: CASSLVGAPDTQYF. V and J are TRBV7-9 and TRBJ2-3, with D maybe TRBD1 (6 bases). V lost 1 base and J 4 bases, leaving 9 bases between the germline ends. The CDR3 totals 14 residues. Germline assignment: CDR1 SEHNR and CDR2 FQNEAQ (reference sequence). The whole variable domain, remainder taken from reference TRBV7-9 and TRBJ2-3, is DTGVSQNPRHKITKRGQNVTFRCDPISEHNRLYWYRQTLGQGPEFLTYFQNEAQLEKSRLLSDRFSAERPKGSFSTLEIQRTEQGDSAMYLCASSLVGAPDTQYFGPGTRLTVL.

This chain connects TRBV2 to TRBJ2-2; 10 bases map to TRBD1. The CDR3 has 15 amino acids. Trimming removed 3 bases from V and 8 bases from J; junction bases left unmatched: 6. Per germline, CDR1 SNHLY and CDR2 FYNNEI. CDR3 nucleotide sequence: TGTGCCAGCAGTGAGGGGACAGGGGCAACGGGGGAGCTGTTTTTT. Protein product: CASSEGTGATGELFF.

CDR3 in amino acids: CASSRDSSAGELFF. The CDR3 nucleotides read TGTGCCAGCTCCCGAGACAGCTCGGCCGGGGAGCTGTTTTTT. V usage is TRBV18 and J usage is TRBJ2-2, with D perhaps TRBD1 (5 bases). The germline gives CDR1 KGHSH, CDR2 LQKENI. CDR3 length: 14 amino acids. Trimming left V 6 bases short and J 6 bases short, with 14 bases between.

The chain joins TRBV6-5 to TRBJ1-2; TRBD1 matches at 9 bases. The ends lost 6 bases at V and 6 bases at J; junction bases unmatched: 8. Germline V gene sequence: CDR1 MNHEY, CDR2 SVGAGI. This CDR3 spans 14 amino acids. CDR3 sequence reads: CASSRGQGLDGYTF. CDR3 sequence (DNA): TGTGCCAGCAGCAGGGGACAGGGTCTAGATGGCTACACCTTC.

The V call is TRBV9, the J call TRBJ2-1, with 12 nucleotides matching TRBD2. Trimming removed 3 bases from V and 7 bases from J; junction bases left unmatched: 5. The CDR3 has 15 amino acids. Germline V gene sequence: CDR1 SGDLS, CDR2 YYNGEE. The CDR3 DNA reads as TGTGCCAGCAGCGCTAGCGGGGGGGAAAGGAATGAGCAGTTCTTC. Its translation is CASSASGGERNEQFF.

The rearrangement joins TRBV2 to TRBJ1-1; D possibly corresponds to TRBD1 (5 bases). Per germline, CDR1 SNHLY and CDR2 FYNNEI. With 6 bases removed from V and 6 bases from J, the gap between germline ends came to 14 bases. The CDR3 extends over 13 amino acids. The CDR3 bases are TGTGCCAGCAGCCTGACGGGGGTCCCTGAAGCTTTCTTT. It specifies CASSLTGVPEAFF.

The CDR3 nucleotides read TGTGCCAGCAGCGAACAGGGGGCGCATTACAATGAGCAGTTCTTC. Translation gives CASSEQGAHYNEQFF. The genes are TRBV9 and TRBJ2-1, with 9 bases identical to TRBD1. The junction had 5 bases not matched to a gene; V was cut back by 3 bases and J by 4 bases. This CDR3 region has 15 residues. CDR1 is SGDLS, CDR2 YYNGEE, per germline. The full variable domain, with the rest looked up from reference TRBV9 and TRBJ2-1, is DSGVTQTPKHLITATGQRVTLRCSPRSGDLSVYWYQQSLDQGLQFLIQYYNGEERAKGNILERFSAQQFPDLHSELNLSSLELGDSALYFCASSEQGAHYNEQFFGPGTRLTVL.

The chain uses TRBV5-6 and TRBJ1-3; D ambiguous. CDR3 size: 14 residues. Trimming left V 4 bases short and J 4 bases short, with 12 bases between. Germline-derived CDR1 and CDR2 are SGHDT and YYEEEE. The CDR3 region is CASSPRLFGNTIYF. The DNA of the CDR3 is TGTGCCAGCAGCCCCCGGTTATTCGGAAACACCATATATTTT.

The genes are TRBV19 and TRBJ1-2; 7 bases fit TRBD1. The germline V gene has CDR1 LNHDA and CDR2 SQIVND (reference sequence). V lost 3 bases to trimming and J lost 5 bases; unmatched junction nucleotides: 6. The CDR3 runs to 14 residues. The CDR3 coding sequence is TGTGCCAGTAGTATCGCGGGACAGCCGTATGGCTACACCTTC. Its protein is CASSIAGQPYGYTF.

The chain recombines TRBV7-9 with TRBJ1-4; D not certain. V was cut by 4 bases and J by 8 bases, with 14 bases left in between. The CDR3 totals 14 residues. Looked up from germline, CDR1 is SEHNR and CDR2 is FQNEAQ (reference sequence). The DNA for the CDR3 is TGTGCCAGCAGCTCAGCCGGGGATTGGGAAAAACTGTTTTTT. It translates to CASSSAGDWEKLFF.

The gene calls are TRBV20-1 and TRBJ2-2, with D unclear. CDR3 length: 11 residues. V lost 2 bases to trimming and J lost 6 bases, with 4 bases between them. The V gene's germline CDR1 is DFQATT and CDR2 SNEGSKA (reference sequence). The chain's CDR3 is CSARRSGELFF. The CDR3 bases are TGCAGTGCTAGACGGTCCGGGGAGCTGTTTTTT.

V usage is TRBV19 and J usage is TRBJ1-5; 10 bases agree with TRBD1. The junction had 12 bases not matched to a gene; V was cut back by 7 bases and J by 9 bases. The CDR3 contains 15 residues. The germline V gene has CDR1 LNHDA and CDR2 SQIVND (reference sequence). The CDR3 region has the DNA TGTGCCAGTACCCCGGGACAGGGGCGCGTTGGGCCCCAGCATTTT. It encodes CASTPGQGRVGPQHF.

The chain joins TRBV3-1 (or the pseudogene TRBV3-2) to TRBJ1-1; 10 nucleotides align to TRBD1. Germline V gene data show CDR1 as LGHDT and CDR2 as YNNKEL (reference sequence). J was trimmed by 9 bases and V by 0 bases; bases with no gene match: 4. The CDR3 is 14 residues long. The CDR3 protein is CASSQEGTGVQAFF. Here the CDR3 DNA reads TGTGCCAGCAGCCAAGAGGGGACAGGGGTACAAGCTTTCTTT.

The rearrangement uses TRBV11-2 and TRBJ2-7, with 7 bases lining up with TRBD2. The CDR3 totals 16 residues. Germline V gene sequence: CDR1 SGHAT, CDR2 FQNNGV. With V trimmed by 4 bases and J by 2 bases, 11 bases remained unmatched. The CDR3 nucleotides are TGTGCCAGCAGCTGGGGCTGGACTAGAGACGCCTACGAGCAGTACTTC. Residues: CASSWGWTRDAYEQYF.

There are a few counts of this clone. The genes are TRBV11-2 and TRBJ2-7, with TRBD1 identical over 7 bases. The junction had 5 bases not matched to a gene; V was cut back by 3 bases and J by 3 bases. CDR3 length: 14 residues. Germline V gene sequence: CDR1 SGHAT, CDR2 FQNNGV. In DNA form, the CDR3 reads TGTGCCAGCAGCTTCGAGACAGGGTTCTACGAGCAGTACTTC. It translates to CASSFETGFYEQYF.

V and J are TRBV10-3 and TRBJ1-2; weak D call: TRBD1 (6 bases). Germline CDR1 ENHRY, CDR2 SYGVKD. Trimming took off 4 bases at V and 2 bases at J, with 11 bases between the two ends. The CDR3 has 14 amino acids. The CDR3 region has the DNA TGTGCCATCAGTGCGAAGACAGGAAACTATGGCTACACCTTC. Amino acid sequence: CAISAKTGNYGYTF.